This T cell receptor beta chain was captured in a study of T cells after yellow fever vaccination. Study summary: Fractions with few cells were prepared using SMART-Seq v4 Ultra Low Input.

In its sample, this clonotype was seen a few times. Its antigen is as yet unknown. 5'RACE template switching added a universal primer site and UMIs to TCR cDNA. One entry per CDR3 protein, called by TCRdb with MiXCR from the 5' RACE reads. The table records around 590,000 distinct CDR3 sequences, about 12% of them present only once. Study outcomes and limitations: The booster response re-showed most primary clones: over 95% CD4, around 90% CD8.

This CDR3 region has 16 residues. Germline V gene sequence: CDR1 LGHNA, CDR2 YNFKEQ. The ends were cut back, 0 bases at V and 6 bases at J, with 15 bases in the middle. This TCR was recovered from a man aged 25 to 40 who received the YFV17D yellow fever vaccine. The specimen was PBMCs, collected on the day of the yellow fever booster vaccination. The V and J genes are TRBV4-2 and TRBJ1-5, with D perhaps TRBD1 (5 bases). The CDR3 here is CASSQDSQAVGQPQHF. CDR3 nucleotides: TGTGCCAGCAGCCAAGACTCACAGGCGGTCGGTCAGCCCCAGCATTTT.